These T cell receptor beta chains were read from a single sample in a study of blood T cell repertoires in COVID-19. Assay used: immunoSEQ multiplex PCR; TCRdb lists only in-frame clones, some missing. The sample has some 510,000 clones, 85% to 90% seen once. Material: PBMCs or T cells enriched from blood (not recorded which). These receptors originate from a woman between 40 and 55 years old who had recovered from COVID-19. Each CDR3 is given without its conserved first and last residue. The order of the fields is CDR3 protein, V gene, CDR3 length.

CDR3: ASSLGTGRVPNYGYT; V: TRBV7-9; length: 15
CDR3: ATREALAGEAGSQETQY; V: TRBV2; length: 17
CDR3: ASSWQGSYNEQF; V: TRBV7-2; length: 12
CDR3: ASSVWGEETQY; V: TRBV9; length: 11
CDR3: ASSASLGNTEAF; V: TRBV9; length: 12
CDR3: ASGDRVHGYT; V: TRBV19; length: 10
CDR3: ASSYRAAQETQY; V: TRBV6-2/TRBV6-3; length: 12
CDR3: ASGTGNEQF; V: TRBV27; length: 9
CDR3: ASTHLTSGSLSTDTQY; V: TRBV23-1; length: 16
CDR3: ASSIRTSGVNEQF; V: TRBV19; length: 13
CDR3: ASGPGLWRGYT; V: TRBV7-2; length: 11
CDR3: ASSLTRDSEQF; V: TRBV11-3; length: 11
CDR3: ASSREPGRGDTQY; V: TRBV3-1/TRBV3-2; length: 13
CDR3: ASSHLVGGSTDTQY; V: TRBV5-4; length: 14
CDR3: ASSLASGRLQETQY; V: TRBV11-2; length: 14
CDR3: ASSSPGQRSGNTIY; V: TRBV5-6; length: 14
CDR3: ASRGGEFTEAF; V: TRBV2; length: 11
CDR3: ASSQEGARAANLMNTEAF; V: TRBV3-1/TRBV3-2; length: 18
CDR3: ASSLGGGRINEKLF; V: TRBV11-3; length: 14
CDR3: ASNRPEEDTQY; V: TRBV9; length: 11
CDR3: ASSIGQSYEQY; V: TRBV19; length: 11
CDR3: ASSLGQGITEAF; V: TRBV3-1/TRBV3-2; length: 12
CDR3: ASSLGSSYTEAF; V: TRBV5-1; length: 12
CDR3: ASSSPSREQY; V: TRBV9; length: 10
CDR3: ANRGGLGNTIY; V: TRBV6-5; length: 11
CDR3: ASSLSLAGDGYEQY; V: TRBV7-2; length: 14
CDR3: ASSEGPGYAGANVLT; V: TRBV4-3; length: 15
CDR3: ASSFSGTDTQY; V: TRBV7-9; length: 11
CDR3: ASSELTANTEAF; V: TRBV6-1; length: 12
CDR3: ASSKQMALNTIY; V: TRBV6-2/TRBV6-3; length: 12
CDR3: SASRLGEQF; V: TRBV20-1; length: 9
CDR3: ASSLDRVQKLF; V: TRBV7-9; length: 11
CDR3: ASSLGADRITDTQY; V: TRBV7-8; length: 14
CDR3: ASSPGLARVRTGELF; V: TRBV7-2; length: 15
CDR3: AISANATGVYEQY; V: TRBV10-3; length: 13
CDR3: ASSPDSNYGYT; V: TRBV18; length: 11
CDR3: ASSPRQGSPLH; V: TRBV6-5; length: 11
CDR3: ATSTRALATYNEQF; V: TRBV24-1; length: 14
CDR3: ASSHPVDIEGNTGELF; V: TRBV4-3; length: 16
CDR3: ASSFSSGSTYEQY; V: TRBV6-2/TRBV6-3; length: 13
CDR3: ASSQAPTGGLGGYT; V: TRBV4-2; length: 14
CDR3: ASSITPGGVTEAF; V: TRBV19; length: 13
CDR3: ASSPPPRVNQPQH; V: TRBV18; length: 13
CDR3: ATWTSAHNEQF; V: TRBV10-3; length: 11
CDR3: ASSAGQGLNQPQH; V: TRBV5-8; length: 13
CDR3: ASSPLADEQY; V: TRBV4-3; length: 10
CDR3: ASSFDSGELF; V: TRBV6-5; length: 10
CDR3: ASSLPPSGGGLDGYT; V: TRBV18; length: 15
CDR3: ASRKNRDSSIYGYT; V: TRBV7-2; length: 14
CDR3: ASSQRPSGANVLT; V: TRBV3-1/TRBV3-2; length: 13
CDR3: ASSFAQGYNEQF; V: TRBV6-2/TRBV6-3; length: 12
CDR3: ASSQVPRVYGYT; V: TRBV4-2; length: 12
CDR3: ASSLQGDTEAF; V: TRBV11-3; length: 11
CDR3: ASSLWGSGSRDEQF; V: TRBV28; length: 14
CDR3: ASSLADSRAYGYT; V: TRBV7-9; length: 13
CDR3: SVESPYTNYGYT; V: TRBV29-1; length: 12
CDR3: ASSRFLPGTSRDSQETQY; V: TRBV3-1/TRBV3-2; length: 18
CDR3: ASGAGLAGVTDTQY; V: TRBV12-5; length: 14
CDR3: ATSDITVAGAADTQY; V: TRBV24-1; length: 15
CDR3: ASSQGGGGEKLF; V: TRBV4-2; length: 12